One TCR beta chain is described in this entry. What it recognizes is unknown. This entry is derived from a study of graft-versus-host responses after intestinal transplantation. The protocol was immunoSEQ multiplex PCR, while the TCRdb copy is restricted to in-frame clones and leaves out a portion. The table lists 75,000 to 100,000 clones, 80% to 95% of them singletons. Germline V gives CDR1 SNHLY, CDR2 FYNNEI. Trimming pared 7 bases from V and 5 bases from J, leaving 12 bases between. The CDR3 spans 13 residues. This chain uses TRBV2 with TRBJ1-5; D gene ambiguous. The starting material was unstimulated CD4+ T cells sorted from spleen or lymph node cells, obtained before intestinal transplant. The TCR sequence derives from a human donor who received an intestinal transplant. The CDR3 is CASTEGSYQPQHF. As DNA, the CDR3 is TGTGCCAGCACCGAGGGCAGCTATCAGCCCCAGCATTTT.